Reported below is one TCR beta chain. Some clones are missing from TCRdb's copy, which holds only in-frame ones; the method was immunoSEQ multiplex PCR. This table holds some 720,000 clones, around 89% found once. CDR3 length equals 14 residues. Germline V lookup: CDR1 SGHTS, CDR2 YDEGEE. After removal of 4 bases from V and 5 bases from J, the junction contained 7 bases not matched to a gene. The sample is drawn from a study of shared T cell receptors in the human thymus. The same data also contributed to another study, on human thymus T cells. Turning to that study: Related studies found that unrelated individuals share highly overlapping thymic repertoires.

This chain joins TRBV5-8 and TRBJ2-7; TRBD1 matches 9 bases. The sequenced material came from thymocytes. This sequence originates from a boy under three years old with a congenital heart defect. The DNA of the CDR3 is TGTGCCAGCAGCGGGGACAGGGAAATAGACGAGCAGTACTTC. It yields the protein CASSGDREIDEQYF.